This T cell receptor (beta chain) was recovered during a study of cytomegalovirus exposure and HLA in healthy donors. Study-level points and caveats: A few chains tied to CMV proved CMV antigen-specific in vitro.

A word on this clone: Its antigen is still unknown.

Germline V gene sequence: CDR1 MGHRA, CDR2 YSYEKL. The CDR3 extends over 15 amino acids. The germline V and J ends were trimmed by 3 bases and 0 bases, with 12 bases remaining between them. The study ran its PCR with 60 Vbeta and 13 Jbeta primers. TCRdb's table, derived via immunoSEQ multiplex PCR, lists solely in-frame clones and lacks some. The table lists roughly 250,000 clones, 72% of them singletons. Sequencing input: PBMCs. The source is a female donor in good health and CMV-seronegative. The rearrangement uses TRBV4-1 and TRBJ2-7; D perhaps matches TRBD2 (6 bases). As DNA, the CDR3 is TGCGCCAGCAGCCAGTTATCGGGGGACTCCTACGAGCAGTACTTC. Translating gives CASSQLSGDSYEQYF.